A single sample is the source of the 19 T cell receptor beta chains below, sequenced in a study of T cell changes during pregnancy in multiple sclerosis. Generated by immunoSEQ multiplex PCR, the TCRdb table keeps only in-frame clones and is missing some. Of nearly 80,000 clones in the sample, roughly 92% were seen once. The sample in question was CD4+ T cells from peripheral blood mononuclear cells, obtained before pregnancy. These receptors came from a female donor with multiple sclerosis, enrolled in a pregnancy study.

The chain employs TRBV7-6 and TRBJ1-4; 7 bases agree with TRBD1. The V segment lost 1 base and the J segment 8 bases; nucleotides outside the gene matches: 7. CDR3 length equals 15 residues. In germline, CDR1 is SGHVS, CDR2 FNYEAQ. The CDR3, as DNA: TGTGCCAGCAGCTTAGTAGGGGGCAGGGAGGAAAAACTGTTTTTT. It is translated as CASSLVGGREEKLFF.

This clone was seen only once. J is TRBJ1-3 and V is TRBV6-5, with TRBD1 matching over 7 bases. After removal of 8 bases from V and 6 bases from J, the junction contained 10 bases not matched to a gene. Germline V gene sequence: CDR1 MNHEY, CDR2 SVGAGI. The CDR3 runs to 14 residues. The DNA of the CDR3 is TGTGCCAGCTCTCGACAGGGTCAGGCAAACACCATATATTTT. It translates to CASSRQGQANTIYF.

The rearrangement links TRBV5-8 to TRBJ1-5; D is perhaps TRBD1 (6 bases). The CDR3 is made up of 15 amino acids. CDR1 and CDR2 from the germline V gene are SGHTS and YDEGEE. V was pared by 4 bases and J by 1 base, with 12 bases between. CDR3 coding DNA: TGTGCCAGCAGCACAGGGTTGGGGAGCAATCAGCCCCAGCATTTT. It codes for CASSTGLGSNQPQHF.

This sequence joins TRBV11-2 and TRBJ2-7; possible D gene TRBD1, 5 bases. CDR3 size: 19 residues. Per germline, CDR1 SGHAT and CDR2 FQNNGV. Trimming removed 1 base at V and 1 base at J, with 23 bases between. CDR3 region: CASSLVVGVAGSVSYEQYF. CDR3 DNA: TGTGCCAGCAGCTTAGTGGTGGGCGTCGCAGGGTCAGTTTCCTACGAGCAGTACTTC.

This chain uses TRBV28 with TRBJ1-2, with 8 bases aligning to TRBD1. The CDR3 has 15 amino acids. Per the germline V gene, CDR1 is MDHEN and CDR2 is SYDVKM. V lost 5 bases to trimming and J lost 4 bases; unmatched junction nucleotides: 9. CDR3 DNA sequence: TGTGCCAGCAGTCTCCAAACAGGGGGGTCCTATGGCTACACCTTC. It codes for CASSLQTGGSYGYTF.

CDR3 sequence (DNA): TGTGCCAGTAGCCCCGGGACAGGGTTAGGCAATGAGCAGTTCTTC. This encodes CASSPGTGLGNEQFF. This rearrangement joins TRBV19 to TRBJ2-1; TRBD1 agrees at 9 bases. Germline V gene sequence: CDR1 LNHDA, CDR2 SQIVND (reference sequence). V lost 6 bases and J lost 6; bases outside the gene matches: 9. The CDR3 totals 15 residues.

The sample holds one count of this clone. J is TRBJ2-7 and V is TRBV5-1; 13 bases are a match to TRBD2. V lost 3 bases and J lost 0; bases outside the gene matches: 6. The CDR3 length is 17 residues. From germline, CDR1 is SGHRS and CDR2 YFSETQ. For the CDR3, the DNA is TGCGCCAGCAGCTGGACTAGCGGGGGACAAGCCTCCTACGAGCAGTACTTC. This gives the protein CASSWTSGGQASYEQYF.

The rearrangement joins TRBV5-4 to TRBJ2-5; a weak D match, TRBD1 (5 bases). This CDR3 comprises 14 residues. Trimming stripped 1 base from V and 1 base from J, with 8 bases between. Germline V gene sequence: CDR1 SGHNT, CDR2 YYREEE (reference sequence). CDR3 amino acids: CASSLRTPQETQYF. The CDR3 DNA follows: TGTGCCAGCAGCTTGCGGACACCCCAAGAGACCCAGTACTTC.

The chain employs TRBV4-1 and TRBJ1-1; 9 bases fit TRBD1. The CDR3 is made up of 15 amino acids. Germline loops: CDR1 MGHRA, CDR2 YSYEKL. The V segment lost 0 bases and the J segment 5 bases; nucleotides outside the gene matches: 4. The CDR3 is CASSQDTGGLTEAFF. The CDR3, as DNA: TGCGCCAGCAGCCAAGACACAGGGGGCTTGACTGAAGCTTTCTTT.

The rearrangement joins TRBV19 to TRBJ2-5; TRBD1 aligns across 7 bases. Trimming took 5 bases from V and 3 from J; bases not matched to a gene: 6. The CDR3 is 14 residues long. Germline V gene data show CDR1 as LNHDA and CDR2 as SQIVND (reference sequence). The CDR3 loop is CASSPAGTEETQYF. CDR3 coding DNA: TGTGCCAGTAGTCCTGCCGGGACAGAAGAGACCCAGTACTTC. The complete variable domain, with remaining parts taken from reference TRBV19 and TRBJ2-5, reads DGGITQSPKYLFRKEGQNVTLSCEQNLNHDAMYWYRQDPGQGLRLIYYSQIVNDFQKGDIAEGYSVSREKKESFPLTVTSAQKNPTAFYLCASSPAGTEETQYFGPGTRLLVL.

This clone was recorded once. V usage is TRBV19 and J usage is TRBJ1-6; D not resolved. Germline assignment: CDR1 LNHDA and CDR2 SQIVND (reference sequence). Trimming left V 7 bases short and J 9 bases short, with 13 bases between. The CDR3 is 13 residues long. CDR3 sequence: CASTFTEGSPLHF. The CDR3 DNA sequence: TGTGCCAGTACCTTTACCGAGGGTTCACCCCTCCACTTT.

This clone was counted only a few times. The CDR3 spells CASSAVAVGTEAFF. CDR3 sequence (DNA): TGTGCCAGCAGTGCGGTGGCGGTAGGCACTGAAGCTTTCTTT. V and J are TRBV2 and TRBJ1-1; D is unclear. This CDR3 has 14 residues. From germline, CDR1 is SNHLY and CDR2 FYNNEI. The V end was cut by 4 bases, the J end by 4 bases, with 13 bases between.

The rearrangement uses TRBV6-1 and TRBJ2-1, with 10 bases fitting TRBD1. With V trimmed by 4 bases and J by 7 bases, 10 bases remained unmatched. Germline assignment: CDR1 MNHNS and CDR2 SASEGT. This CDR3 contains 16 residues. CDR3 sequence: CASSGLPGQGTNEQFF. The CDR3 DNA reads TGTGCCAGCAGTGGCCTTCCGGGACAGGGGACGAATGAGCAGTTCTTC.

The CDR3 region is CASSTYTGELFF. In DNA, the CDR3 is TGTGCCAGCAGTACCTATACCGGGGAGCTGTTTTTT. The chain couples TRBV6-1 to TRBJ2-2; D ambiguous. V lost 5 bases to trimming and J lost 5 bases, with 6 bases between them. The CDR3 spans 12 residues. Germline CDR1 reads MNHNS; CDR2 reads SASEGT.

This chain joins TRBV19 and TRBJ2-6, with 9 positions matching TRBD1. The CDR3 has 17 residues. V was pared by 6 bases and J by 1 base, with 7 bases of the junction left unmatched. Germline CDR1 and CDR2: LNHDA and SQIVND (reference sequence). In nucleotides, the CDR3 is TGTGCCAGTAGCGACAGGGGGGCGGCATCTGGGGCCAACGTCCTGACTTTC. Translated, it gives CASSDRGAASGANVLTF.

J is TRBJ2-1 and V is TRBV30; D may be TRBD1 (7 bases). The CDR3 is 14 amino acids. Trimming took 3 bases from V and 4 from J, leaving 13 bases between them. Germline V gene data show CDR1 as GTSNPN and CDR2 as SVGIG (reference sequence). The CDR3 reads CAWSYRGGYNEQFF. The CDR3 DNA follows: TGTGCCTGGAGCTACAGGGGAGGTTACAATGAGCAGTTCTTC.

This rearrangement joins TRBV29-1 to TRBJ2-7; the match to TRBD1 covers 10 bases. Losses at the gene ends were 4 bases for V and 3 bases for J; bases not matched to a gene: 9. The germline V gene has CDR1 SQVTM and CDR2 ANQGSEA. CDR3 length: 15 residues. Here the CDR3 reads CSVVKGQGTNYEQYF. DNA of the CDR3: TGCAGCGTTGTGAAGGGACAGGGGACGAACTACGAGCAGTACTTC.

This chain joins TRBV9 and TRBJ1-6; D gene ambiguous. This CDR3 spans 15 amino acids. Trimming pared 4 bases from V and 0 bases from J, leaving 8 bases between. The germline gives CDR1 SGDLS, CDR2 YYNGEE. CDR3 region: CASSSQSSYNSPLHF. CDR3 bases: TGTGCCAGCAGCTCACAGAGCTCCTATAATTCACCCCTCCACTTT.

In the case of this clone: The sample carries other DNA sequences with the same CDR3. This chain uses TRBV6-1 with TRBJ2-7; unclear D gene. The V end was cut by 4 bases, the J end by 2 bases, with 6 bases between. The CDR3 is 12 residues long. Germline lookup yields CDR1 MNHNS and CDR2 SASEGT. CDR3 in DNA: TGTGCCAGCAGTGTTTTAACCTACGAGCAGTACTTC. This codes for CASSVLTYEQYF.